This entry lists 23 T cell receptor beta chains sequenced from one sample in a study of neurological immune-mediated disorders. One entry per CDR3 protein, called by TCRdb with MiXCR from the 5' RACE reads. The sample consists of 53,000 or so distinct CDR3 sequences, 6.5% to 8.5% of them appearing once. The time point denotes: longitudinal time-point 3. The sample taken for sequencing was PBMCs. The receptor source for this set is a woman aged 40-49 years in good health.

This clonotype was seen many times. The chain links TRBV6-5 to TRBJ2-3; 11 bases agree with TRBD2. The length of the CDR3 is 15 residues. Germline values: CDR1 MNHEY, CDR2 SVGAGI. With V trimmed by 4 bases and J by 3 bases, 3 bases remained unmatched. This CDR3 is CASSSSGRRTDTQYF. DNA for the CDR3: TGTGCCAGCAGTTCTAGCGGGAGGAGGACAGATACGCAGTATTTT.

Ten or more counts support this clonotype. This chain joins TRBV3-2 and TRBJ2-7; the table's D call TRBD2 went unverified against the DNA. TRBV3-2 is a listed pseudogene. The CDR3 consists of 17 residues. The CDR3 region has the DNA TGTGCCAGCAGCCAAGATCTTGCGGGAGGGCCGGGTGGGGAGCAGTACTTC. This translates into CASSQDLAGGPGGEQYF.

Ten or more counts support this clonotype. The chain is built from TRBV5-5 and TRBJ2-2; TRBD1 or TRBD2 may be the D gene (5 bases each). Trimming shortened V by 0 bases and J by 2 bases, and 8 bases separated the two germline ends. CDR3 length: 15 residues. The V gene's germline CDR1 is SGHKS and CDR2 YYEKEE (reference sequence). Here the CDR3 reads CASSLEGSNTGELFF. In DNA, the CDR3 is TGTGCCAGCAGCTTGGAGGGGAGTAACACCGGGGAGCTGTTTTTT.

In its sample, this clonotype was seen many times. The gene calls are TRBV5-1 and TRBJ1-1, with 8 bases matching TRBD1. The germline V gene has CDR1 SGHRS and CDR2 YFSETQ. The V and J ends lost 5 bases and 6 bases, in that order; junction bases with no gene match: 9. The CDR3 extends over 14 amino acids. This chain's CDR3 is CASRPGTGTSEAFF. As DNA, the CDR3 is TGCGCCAGCAGACCCGGGACAGGCACTTCTGAAGCTTTCTTT.

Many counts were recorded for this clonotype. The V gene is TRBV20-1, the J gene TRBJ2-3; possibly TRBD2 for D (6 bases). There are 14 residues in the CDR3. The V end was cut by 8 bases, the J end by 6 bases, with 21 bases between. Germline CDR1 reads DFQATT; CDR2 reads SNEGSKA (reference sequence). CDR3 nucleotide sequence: TGCAGTATAGGGGACTCCCGTGGCTCTGATACGCAGTATTTT. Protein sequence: CSIGDSRGSDTQYF.

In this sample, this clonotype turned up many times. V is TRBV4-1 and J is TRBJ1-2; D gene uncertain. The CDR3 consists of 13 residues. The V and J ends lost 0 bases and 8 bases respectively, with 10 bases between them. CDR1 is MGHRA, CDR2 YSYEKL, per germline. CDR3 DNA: TGCGCCAGCAGCCAAGAGAGGAAAAGGGGCTACACCTTC. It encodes CASSQERKRGYTF.

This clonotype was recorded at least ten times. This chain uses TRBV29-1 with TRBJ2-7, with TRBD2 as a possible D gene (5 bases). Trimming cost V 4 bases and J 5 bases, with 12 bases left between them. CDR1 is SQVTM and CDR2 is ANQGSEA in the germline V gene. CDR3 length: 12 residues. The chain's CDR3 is CSVGGRGNEQYF. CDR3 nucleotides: TGCAGCGTTGGTGGGAGAGGGAACGAGCAGTACTTC.

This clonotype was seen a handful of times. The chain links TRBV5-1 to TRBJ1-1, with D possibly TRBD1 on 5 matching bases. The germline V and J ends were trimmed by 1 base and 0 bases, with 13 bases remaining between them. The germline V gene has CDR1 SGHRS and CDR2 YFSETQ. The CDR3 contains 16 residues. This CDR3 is CASSLSQGYMNTEAFF. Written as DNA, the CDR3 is TGCGCCAGCAGCTTGTCGCAGGGCTACATGAACACTGAAGCTTTCTTT.

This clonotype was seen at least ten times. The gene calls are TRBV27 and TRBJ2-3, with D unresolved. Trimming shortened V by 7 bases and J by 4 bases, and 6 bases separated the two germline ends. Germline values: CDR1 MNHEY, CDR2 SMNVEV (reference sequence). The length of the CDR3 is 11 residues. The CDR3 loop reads CASTMADTQYF. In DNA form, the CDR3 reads TGTGCCAGCACCATGGCAGATACGCAGTATTTT.

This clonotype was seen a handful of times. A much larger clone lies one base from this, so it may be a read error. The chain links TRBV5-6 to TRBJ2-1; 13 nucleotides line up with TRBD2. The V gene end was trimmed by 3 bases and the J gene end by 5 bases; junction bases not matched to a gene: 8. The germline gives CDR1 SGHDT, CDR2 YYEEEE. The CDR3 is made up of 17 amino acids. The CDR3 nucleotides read TGTGCCAGCAGCTCTGGGACTAGCGGGACGTCCCACAATGAGCAGTTCTTC. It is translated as CASSSGTSGTSHNEQFF.

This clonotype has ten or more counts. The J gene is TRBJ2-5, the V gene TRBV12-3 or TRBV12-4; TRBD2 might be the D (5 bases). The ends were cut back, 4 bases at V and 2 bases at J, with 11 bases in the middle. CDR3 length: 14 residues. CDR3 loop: CASSSGLVQETQYF. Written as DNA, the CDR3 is TGTGCCAGCAGTTCCGGACTCGTACAAGAGACCCAGTACTTC.

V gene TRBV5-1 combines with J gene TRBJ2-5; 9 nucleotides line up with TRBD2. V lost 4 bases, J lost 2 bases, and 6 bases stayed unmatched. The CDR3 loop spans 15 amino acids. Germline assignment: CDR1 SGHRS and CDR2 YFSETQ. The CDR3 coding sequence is TGCGCCAGCAGCGGCGGGGGGGCGGTACAAGAGACCCAGTACTTC. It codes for CASSGGGAVQETQYF.

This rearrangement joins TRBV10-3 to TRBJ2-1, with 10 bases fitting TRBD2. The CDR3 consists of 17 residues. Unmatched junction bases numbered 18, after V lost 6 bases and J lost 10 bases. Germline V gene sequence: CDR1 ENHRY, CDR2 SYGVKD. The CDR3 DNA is TGTGCCATCAGCCCACTAGCGGGGAACAAGGGGGGCAGGGAGCAGTTCTTC. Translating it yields CAISPLAGNKGGREQFF.

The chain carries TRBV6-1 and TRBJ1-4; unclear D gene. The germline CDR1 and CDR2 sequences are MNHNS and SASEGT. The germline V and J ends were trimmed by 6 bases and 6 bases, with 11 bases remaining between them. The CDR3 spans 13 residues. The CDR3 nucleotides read TGTGCCAGCAGCTGGACGCGAGATGAAAAACTGTTTTTT. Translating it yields CASSWTRDEKLFF.

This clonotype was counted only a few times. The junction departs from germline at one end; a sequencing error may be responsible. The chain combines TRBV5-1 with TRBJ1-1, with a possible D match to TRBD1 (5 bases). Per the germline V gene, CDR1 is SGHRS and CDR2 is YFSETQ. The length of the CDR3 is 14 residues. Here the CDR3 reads CASSQGPTNTEAFF. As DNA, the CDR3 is TGTGCCAGCAGCCAGGGACCCACGAACACTGAAGCTTTCTTT. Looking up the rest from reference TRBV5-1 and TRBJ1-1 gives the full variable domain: KAGVTQTPRYLIKTRGQQVTLSCSPISGHRSVSWYQQTPGQGLQFLFEYFSETQRNKGNFPGRFSGRQFSNSRSEMNVSTLELGDSALYLCASSQGPTNTEAFFGQGTRLTVV.

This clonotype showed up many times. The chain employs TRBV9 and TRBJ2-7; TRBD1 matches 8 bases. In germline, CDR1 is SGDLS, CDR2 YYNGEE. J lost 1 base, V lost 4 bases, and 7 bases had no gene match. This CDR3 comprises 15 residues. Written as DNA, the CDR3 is TGTGCCAGCAGCCCCGGACAGGGTGGGTCCTACGAGCAGTACTTC. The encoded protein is CASSPGQGGSYEQYF.

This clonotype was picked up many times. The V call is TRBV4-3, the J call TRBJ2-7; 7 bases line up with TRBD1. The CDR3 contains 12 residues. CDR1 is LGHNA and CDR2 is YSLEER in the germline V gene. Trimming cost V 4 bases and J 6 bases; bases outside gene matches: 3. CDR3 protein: CASSPPGGEQYF. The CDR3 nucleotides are TGCGCCAGCAGCCCGCCAGGGGGCGAGCAGTACTTC.

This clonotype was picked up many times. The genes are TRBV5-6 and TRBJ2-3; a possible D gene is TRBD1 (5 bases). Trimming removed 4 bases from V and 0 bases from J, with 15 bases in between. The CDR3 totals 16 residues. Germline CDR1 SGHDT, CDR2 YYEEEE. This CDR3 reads CASSLGADPSTDTQYF. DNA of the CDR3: TGTGCCAGCAGCCTAGGGGCGGACCCTAGCACAGATACGCAGTATTTT. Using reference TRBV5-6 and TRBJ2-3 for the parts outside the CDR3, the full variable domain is DAGVTQSPTHLIKTRGQQVTLRCSPKSGHDTVSWYQQALGQGPQFIFQYYEEEERQRGNFPDRFSGHQFPNYSSELNVNALLLGDSALYLCASSLGADPSTDTQYFGPGTRLTVL.

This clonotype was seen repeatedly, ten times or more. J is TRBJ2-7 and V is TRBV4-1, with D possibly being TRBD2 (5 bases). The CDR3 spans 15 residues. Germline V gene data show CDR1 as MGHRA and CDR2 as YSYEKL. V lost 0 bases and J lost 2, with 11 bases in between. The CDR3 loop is CASSQEIIGAYEQYF. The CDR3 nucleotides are TGCGCCAGCAGCCAAGAAATTATCGGGGCCTACGAGCAGTACTTC.

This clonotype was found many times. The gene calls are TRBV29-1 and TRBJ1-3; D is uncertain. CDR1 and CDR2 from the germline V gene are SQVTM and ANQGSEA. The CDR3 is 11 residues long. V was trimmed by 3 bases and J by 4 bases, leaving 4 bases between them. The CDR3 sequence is CSVDDGNTIYF. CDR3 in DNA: TGCAGCGTTGATGACGGAAACACCATATATTTT.

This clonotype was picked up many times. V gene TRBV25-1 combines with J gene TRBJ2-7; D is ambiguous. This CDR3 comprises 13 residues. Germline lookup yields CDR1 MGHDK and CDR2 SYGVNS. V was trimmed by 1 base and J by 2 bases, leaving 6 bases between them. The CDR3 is CASSEFDPYEQYF. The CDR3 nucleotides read TGTGCCAGCAGTGAATTTGATCCCTACGAGCAGTACTTC.

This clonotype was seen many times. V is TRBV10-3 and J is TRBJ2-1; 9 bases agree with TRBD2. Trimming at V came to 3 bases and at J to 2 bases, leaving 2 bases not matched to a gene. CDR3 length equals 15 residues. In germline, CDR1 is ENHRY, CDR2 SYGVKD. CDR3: CAISDVAGAYNEQFF. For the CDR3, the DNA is TGTGCCATCAGTGACGTAGCGGGAGCCTACAATGAGCAGTTCTTC.

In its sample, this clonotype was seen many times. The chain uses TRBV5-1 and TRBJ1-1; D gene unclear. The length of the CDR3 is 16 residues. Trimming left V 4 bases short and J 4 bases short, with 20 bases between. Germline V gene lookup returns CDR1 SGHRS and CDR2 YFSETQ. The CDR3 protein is CASSPDPSAVSTEAFF. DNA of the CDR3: TGCGCCAGCAGCCCCGACCCGTCAGCGGTTTCCACTGAAGCTTTCTTT.